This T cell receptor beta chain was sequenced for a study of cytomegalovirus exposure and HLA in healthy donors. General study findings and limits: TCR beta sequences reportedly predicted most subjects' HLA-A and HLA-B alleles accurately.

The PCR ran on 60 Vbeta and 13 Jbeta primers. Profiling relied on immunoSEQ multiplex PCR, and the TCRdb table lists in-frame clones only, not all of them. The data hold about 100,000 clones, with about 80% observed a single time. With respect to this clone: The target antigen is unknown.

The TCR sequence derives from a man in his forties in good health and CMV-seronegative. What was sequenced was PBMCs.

In DNA, the CDR3 is TGTGCCAGCAGTTACTCCGGGACAGGGGGGGCGGATACGCAGTATTTT. Translated: CASSYSGTGGADTQYF. The V and J genes are TRBV6-5 and TRBJ2-3; 11 nucleotides match TRBD1. The CDR3 consists of 16 residues. Germline lookup yields CDR1 MNHEY and CDR2 SVGAGI. The ends lost 0 bases at V and 6 bases at J; junction bases unmatched: 5.